What follows is one TCR beta chain and its context. Antigen unknown. Data came from immunoSEQ multiplex PCR; TCRdb stores just in-frame clones and leaves some out. The sample carries about 27,000 clones, more than 75% recorded once. The CDR3 contains 14 residues. V was trimmed by 4 bases and J by 2 bases, leaving 12 bases between them. Germline CDR1 and CDR2: SGHDN and FVKESK. The data derive from a study of T cells in narcolepsy. Notes on the study in general: HCRT-specific and TRIB2-specific autoreactive clonotypes appeared among same-patient CSF and blood CD4+ clonotypes. Blood of same and different patients, but not healthy controls, reportedly held recurring autoreactive clonotypes.

This clonotype was obtained from a human donor with narcolepsy. Sequenced: CD45RA- memory CD4+ T cells from PBMCs. The gene calls are TRBV14 and TRBJ2-7; D is possibly TRBD1 or TRBD2 (6 bases each). The CDR3 sequence: CASSRAGGAYEQYF. The CDR3 DNA is TGTGCCAGCAGCCGAGCCGGGGGCGCCTACGAGCAGTACTTC.